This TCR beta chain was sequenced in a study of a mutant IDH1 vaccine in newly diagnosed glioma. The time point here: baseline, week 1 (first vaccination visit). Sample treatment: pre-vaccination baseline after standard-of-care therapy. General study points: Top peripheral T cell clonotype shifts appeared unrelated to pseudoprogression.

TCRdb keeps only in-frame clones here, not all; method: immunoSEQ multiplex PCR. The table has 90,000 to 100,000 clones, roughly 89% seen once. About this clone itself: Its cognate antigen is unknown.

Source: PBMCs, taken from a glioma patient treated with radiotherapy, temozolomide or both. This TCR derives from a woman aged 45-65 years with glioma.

CDR3 nucleotide sequence: TGTGCCAGCAGCCGATGGACAGGGGTGGACACCGGGGAGCTGTTTTTT. Translating gives CASSRWTGVDTGELFF. This rearrangement joins TRBV5-6 to TRBJ2-2, with TRBD1 matching over 9 bases. V shed 4 bases and J 3 bases; nucleotides not matched to a gene: 7. This CDR3 is built from 16 residues. Germline CDR1 is SGHDT and CDR2 is YYEEEE.